This T cell receptor (beta chain) was sequenced in a study of shared clonotypes between healthy human individuals. The wider study: Each donor's CD4 naive and CD4 memory cells filled three plates apiece, CD8 naive two, and CD8 memory one.

CD4+ cells yielded CD45RA+ naive and CD45RA-negative memory subsets. Here immunoSEQ multiplex PCR was the method, and the copy in TCRdb shows in-frame clones only, minus some. Of some 1,100,000 clones listed, approximately 80% were seen once; the top ten hold about 0.52%. The sequence derives from a man aged 18 to 29 in good health. Some clones in this sample may be carry-over from other donors' samples. The sequencing sample was made of memory CD4+ T cells from PBMCs. Documented subset: CD45RA-negative fraction.

CDR3 bases: TGCGCCAGCAGCTTGGAGGGCTGGAATGAGCAGTTCTTC. Translated: CASSLEGWNEQFF. The chain recombines TRBV5-1 with TRBJ2-1; D is undetermined. CDR1 is SGHRS and CDR2 is YFSETQ in the germline V gene. The CDR3 sequence is 13 residues long. Between the trimmed V and J ends, which lost 0 bases and 7 bases, there was a span of 8 bases. Full variable domain (missing parts from reference TRBV5-1 and TRBJ2-1): KAGVTQTPRYLIKTRGQQVTLSCSPISGHRSVSWYQQTPGQGLQFLFEYFSETQRNKGNFPGRFSGRQFSNSRSEMNVSTLELGDSALYLCASSLEGWNEQFFGPGTRLTVL.